The 22 T cell receptor beta chains listed next were all sequenced from one sample in a study of blood T cells in healthy people across ages. For the second PCR, which ran for about 7 to 11 cycles, a sample-barcoded 5' primer and a J-beta primer mix were used. TCRdb independently ran MiXCR on the 5' RACE reads; one entry per CDR3 protein. The sample comprises some 700,000 distinct CDR3 sequences, roughly 44% of which are singletons, and less than 25% rests with the top ten. The sequenced material came from blood. These receptors were taken from a woman aged 55-69 years in good health.

This clonotype was detected only a few times. This chain connects TRBV4-3 to TRBJ1-1, with TRBD1 matching 7 bases. Trimming removed 0 bases from V and 2 bases from J; junction bases left unmatched: 9. CDR3 length: 17 residues. Germline V gives CDR1 LGHNA, CDR2 YSLEER. In DNA form, the CDR3 reads TGCGCCAGCAGCCAAGATCTGAAGGGACAGACCAACACTGAAGCTTTCTTT. Amino acid sequence: CASSQDLKGQTNTEAFF.

In its sample, this clonotype was seen a few times. The V and J genes are TRBV15 and TRBJ1-4, with 7 bases that match TRBD1. CDR3 length: 17 residues. Per the germline V gene, CDR1 is LNHNV and CDR2 is YYDKDF (reference sequence). V shed 0 bases and J 5 bases; nucleotides not matched to a gene: 9. The CDR3 region is CATSREGGQGENEKLFF. The CDR3 coding sequence is TGTGCCACCAGCAGAGAAGGGGGCCAGGGGGAAAATGAAAAACTGTTTTTT.

In regard to this clonotype: This may come from a read error, since a much larger clone is one base off. The rearrangement links TRBV5-1 to TRBJ1-2; D unclear. This CDR3 spans 14 amino acids. Germline V gene lookup returns CDR1 SGHRS and CDR2 YFSETQ. Trimming cost V 0 bases and J 6 bases, with 12 bases left between them. The CDR3 loop is CASSLGVLFDGYTF. The CDR3, as DNA: TGCGCCAGCAGCTTGGGGGTCCTCTTCGATGGCTACACCTTC. Complete variable domain (other parts from reference TRBV5-1 and TRBJ1-2): KAGVTQTPRYLIKTRGQQVTLSCSPISGHRSVSWYQQTPGQGLQFLFEYFSETQRNKGNFPGRFSGRQFSNSRSEMNVSTLELGDSALYLCASSLGVLFDGYTFGSGTRLTVV.

In regard to this clonotype: A clone one base away is much larger, so this may be a read error. The rearrangement joins TRBV2 to TRBJ2-3; 10 bases are a match to TRBD2. The CDR3 spans 15 residues. The germline V gene encodes CDR1 SNHLY and CDR2 FYNNEI. V shed 3 bases and J 3 bases; nucleotides not matched to a gene: 3. Written as DNA, the CDR3 is TGTGCCAGCAGTGATGCTAGCGGGAGTACAGATACGCAGTATTTT. Protein product: CASSDASGSTDTQYF. The variable domain in full, with the rest retrieved from reference TRBV2 and TRBJ2-3, is EPEVTQTPSHQVTQMGQEVILRCVPISNHLYFYWYRQILGQKVEFLVSFYNNEISEKSEIFDDQFSVERPDGSNFTLKIRSTKLEDSAMYFCASSDASGSTDTQYFGPGTRLTVL.

This clonotype was seen just once. The CDR3 is CASRLRLAISTDTQYF. The CDR3 coding sequence is TGTGCCAGCAGGCTCCGACTAGCGATAAGCACAGATACGCAGTATTTT. The J gene is TRBJ2-3, the V gene TRBV27, with 8 bases aligning to TRBD2. CDR3 size: 16 residues. The trim removed 6 bases at V and 0 bases at J, leaving 8 bases unmatched. Germline-derived CDR1 and CDR2 are MNHEY and SMNVEV (reference sequence).

The gene calls are TRBV28 and TRBJ2-3, with D unresolved. This CDR3 has 14 amino acids. The germline V gene encodes CDR1 MDHEN and CDR2 SYDVKM. V shed 3 bases and J shed 0 bases, with 7 bases lying between them. CDR3: CASSFRQSTDTQYF. Written as DNA, the CDR3 is TGTGCCAGCAGTTTCAGGCAGAGCACAGATACGCAGTATTTT.

The table lists this clonotype with a count of one. This clone may be a read error of a much larger clone one base away. The genes are TRBV20-1 and TRBJ1-4; possible D gene TRBD1, 5 bases. Looked up from germline, CDR1 is DFQATT and CDR2 is SNEGSKA (reference sequence). CDR3 length: 13 amino acids. In DNA, the CDR3 is TGCAGTACTAGAGACCGGGGCAGTGAAAAACTGTTTTTT. It codes for CSTRDRGSEKLFF.

Comment on this clonotype: An end of the junction does not agree with germline; a read error may underlie this. The chain employs TRBV7-6 and TRBJ2-1; 10 nucleotides agree with TRBD2. The CDR3 has 18 residues. Germline V gives CDR1 SGHVS, CDR2 FNYEAQ. DNA of the CDR3: TGTGCCAGCAGCCTCGAGAGCGGGAGGGCCTCTTCCTACTATGAGCAGTTCTTC. It specifies CASSLESGRASSYYEQFF.

Remarks on this clonotype: A much larger clone differs from this one at a single base, so this may be a read error. The rearrangement links TRBV18 to TRBJ2-5, with 8 bases identical to TRBD2. The V and J ends lost 5 bases and 11 bases, in that order; junction bases with no gene match: 19. The CDR3 runs 16 residues. Germline CDR1 KGHSH, CDR2 LQKENI. CDR3 DNA sequence: TGTGCCAGCTCAAACCCGGGACGAGCGGGAGCGGCTGAGCAGTACTTC. Residues: CASSNPGRAGAAEQYF.

For the CDR3, the DNA is TGCGCCAGCAGTGATTCCGGACTAGCGGGAGATGGAGAGACCCAGTACTTC. Translation: CASSDSGLAGDGETQYF. V gene TRBV10-1 combines with J gene TRBJ2-5; 13 nucleotides match TRBD2. Germline CDR1 is WNHNN and CDR2 is SYGVQD (reference sequence). The junction had 8 bases not matched to a gene; V was cut back by 3 bases and J by 4 bases. This CDR3 spans 17 amino acids.

Regarding this clonotype: The junction shows a germline mismatch at one end, possibly a read error. The V call is TRBV10-3, the J call TRBJ1-1; a possible D gene is TRBD1 (6 bases). The germline V gene encodes CDR1 ENHRY and CDR2 SYGVKD. The CDR3 consists of 14 residues. CDR3 loop: CATGRGAPNTETFF. The CDR3 region has the DNA TGTGCCACGGGGCGGGGGGCTCCGAACACTGAAACTTTCTTT.

The CDR3 DNA is TGTGCCAGCACTGCTAGCGGGGGGGTGTATGAGCAGTACTTC. Its translation is CASTASGGVYEQYF. The chain is built from TRBV12-3 or TRBV12-4 and TRBJ2-5; 12 bases align to TRBD2. There are 14 residues in the CDR3. J gave up 11 bases and V 7 bases, and 11 bases lay outside the gene matches.

Here the CDR3 DNA reads TGTGCCAGCAGCGGACACTCCAACTATGGCTACACCTTC. It translates to CASSGHSNYGYTF. The V gene is TRBV12-3 or TRBV12-4, the J gene TRBJ1-2; tentative D call: TRBD1 (5 bases). The V end was cut by 6 bases, the J end by 2 bases, with 10 bases between. This CDR3 is built from 13 residues.

The chain links TRBV7-9 to TRBJ1-5; D remains ambiguous. Trimming took off 1 base at V and 2 bases at J, with 9 bases between the two ends. Germline V CDR1 and CDR2: SEHNR, FQNEAQ (reference sequence). This CDR3 has 15 residues. CDR3 in amino acids: CASSLGSYGNQPQHF. DNA of the CDR3: TGTGCCAGCAGCTTAGGATCCTATGGCAATCAGCCCCAGCATTTT.

CDR3 DNA sequence: TGTGCCAGCAGAATCCCGGGACAGTTGCCTTCGCTCAATACGAACACCGGGGAGCTGTTTTTT. The encoded protein is CASRIPGQLPSLNTNTGELFF. V is TRBV2 and J is TRBJ2-2; 7 nucleotides agree with TRBD1. Germline CDR1 SNHLY, CDR2 FYNNEI. The CDR3 extends over 21 amino acids. V trimming: 6 bases; J trimming: 0 bases; junction bases outside the gene matches: 22.

Many counts were recorded for this clonotype. In DNA form, the CDR3 reads TGTGCCAGCAGCCCACCCGGGACCCGAGAGGATACGCAGTATTTT. Translating gives CASSPPGTREDTQYF. The rearrangement uses TRBV7-2 and TRBJ2-3; D tentatively fits TRBD1 or TRBD2 (5 bases each). Trimming shortened V by 5 bases and J by 6 bases, and 18 bases separated the two germline ends. This CDR3 has 15 residues. Germline assignment: CDR1 SGHTA and CDR2 FQGNSA.

The chain joins TRBV12-3 or TRBV12-4 to TRBJ2-1, with TRBD2 matching 13 bases. The CDR3 has 16 residues. Germline trimming cut 6 bases from V and 8 bases from J; bases unmatched to any gene: 10. The CDR3 DNA reads as TGTGCCAGCAGCTTCCGGACTAGCGGGGGCACCGATGAGCAGTTCTTC. As protein: CASSFRTSGGTDEQFF.

V and J are TRBV15 and TRBJ2-3; D not certain. This CDR3 has 15 amino acids. Germline V gene sequence: CDR1 LNHNV, CDR2 YYDKDF (reference sequence). V was trimmed by 0 bases and J by 0 bases, leaving 7 bases between them. In nucleotides, the CDR3 is TGTGCCACCAGCAGAGATATGTGGAGCACAGATACGCAGTATTTT. It encodes CATSRDMWSTDTQYF.

CDR3 protein: CASSQDGLAGAPNTGELFF. Here the CDR3 DNA reads TGTGCCAGCAGCCAAGATGGACTAGCGGGGGCCCCGAACACCGGGGAGCTGTTTTTT. The rearrangement joins TRBV4-2 to TRBJ2-2; TRBD2 matches at 13 bases. The germline CDR1 and CDR2 sequences are LGHNA and YNFKEQ. Trimming at V came to 0 bases and at J to 0 bases, leaving 4 bases not matched to a gene. The CDR3 consists of 19 residues.

The V gene is TRBV20-1, the J gene TRBJ2-5; maybe TRBD2 (6 bases). V was cut by 1 base and J by 5 bases, with 17 bases left in between. Germline lookup yields CDR1 DFQATT and CDR2 SNEGSKA (reference sequence). This CDR3 spans 15 amino acids. The CDR3 bases are TGCAGTGCTAGAGGGGGGGTAAGAGGGTCGGAGACCCAGTACTTC. Translation gives CSARGGVRGSETQYF.

This chain connects TRBV19 to TRBJ2-1; 8 positions match TRBD1. The CDR3 contains 15 residues. J gave up 3 bases and V 8 bases, and 9 bases lay outside the gene matches. Per germline, CDR1 LNHDA and CDR2 SQIVND (reference sequence). As DNA, the CDR3 is TGTGCCAGTTCGACTACAGGGGGGTTCTACAATGAGCAGTTCTTC. Translating it yields CASSTTGGFYNEQFF.

This clonotype was detected a few times. The genes are TRBV3-1 and TRBJ2-2; D is uncertain. The CDR3 is 14 amino acids. Trimming shortened V by 4 bases and J by 1 base, and 7 bases separated the two germline ends. Germline V gives CDR1 LGHDT, CDR2 YNNKEL (reference sequence). The CDR3 bases are TGTGCCAGCAGCCGGGCAGGGAACACCGGGGAGCTGTTTTTT. This codes for CASSRAGNTGELFF.